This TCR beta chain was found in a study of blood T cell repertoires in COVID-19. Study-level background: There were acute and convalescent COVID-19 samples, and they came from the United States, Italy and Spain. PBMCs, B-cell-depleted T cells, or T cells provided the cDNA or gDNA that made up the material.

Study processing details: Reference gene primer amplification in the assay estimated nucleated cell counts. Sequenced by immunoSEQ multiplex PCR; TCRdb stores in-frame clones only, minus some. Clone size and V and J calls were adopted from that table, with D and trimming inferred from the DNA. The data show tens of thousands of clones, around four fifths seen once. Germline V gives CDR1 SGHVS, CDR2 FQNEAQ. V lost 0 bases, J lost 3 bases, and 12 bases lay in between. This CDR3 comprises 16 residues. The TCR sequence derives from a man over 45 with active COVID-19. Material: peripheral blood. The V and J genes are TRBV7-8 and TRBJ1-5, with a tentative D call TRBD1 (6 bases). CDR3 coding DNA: TGTGCCAGCAGCTTAGCTCAGGGGCTAATCAATCAGCCCCAGCATTTT. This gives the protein CASSLAQGLINQPQHF.